Below, 27 T cell receptor beta chains from the same sample are listed, as sequenced in a study of T-cell reconstitution after alpha-beta-depleted transplantation in children. Preparation of the TCRbeta library involved a method that used unique molecular identifiers. MiXCR was run by TCRdb on the PCR reads, yielding one entry per CDR3 protein. Here the sample spans fewer than 550,000 distinct CDR3 sequences, 15% to 20% being singletons. The input for sequencing was PBMCs, mostly from graft donor cells, taken 360 days after TCRalphabeta/CD19-depleted stem cell transplant. These receptors came from a boy under two years old who had a stem cell transplant for Wiskott-Aldrich syndrome, so the T cells may come from the graft donor.

V is TRBV12-3 or TRBV12-4 and J is TRBJ2-6; TRBD2 matches at 7 bases. Trimming took 0 bases from V and 4 from J; bases not matched to a gene: 6. The CDR3 is 17 residues long. The CDR3 sequence: CASSLAVGGKGANVLTF. The DNA of the CDR3 is TGTGCCAGCAGTTTAGCGGTGGGGGGGAAAGGGGCCAACGTCCTGACTTTC.

This clonotype showed up just a few times. The chain couples TRBV9 to TRBJ2-1, with D possibly TRBD2 on 6 matching bases. CDR1 is SGDLS and CDR2 is YYNGEE in the germline V gene. The CDR3 is made up of 17 amino acids. The V end was cut by 0 bases, the J end by 0 bases, with 13 bases between. The CDR3 DNA sequence: TGTGCCAGCAGCGTAGGTATTAGCGGAGCCTCCTACAATGAGCAGTTCTTC. It encodes CASSVGISGASYNEQFF.

The rearrangement links TRBV2 to TRBJ2-5; possibly TRBD1 or TRBD2 for D (5 bases each). The CDR3 runs to 14 residues. CDR1 SNHLY and CDR2 FYNNEI come from the germline V gene. V lost 5 bases and J lost 0, with 10 bases in between. The CDR3 sequence is CASSKGPYQETQYF. The CDR3 DNA is TGTGCCAGCAGTAAGGGACCTTACCAAGAGACCCAGTACTTC.

This clonotype was seen more than once but under ten times. The rearrangement links TRBV20-1 to TRBJ2-4, with a possible D match to TRBD1 (5 bases). Trimming pared 0 bases from V and 3 bases from J, leaving 12 bases between. CDR3 length: 15 residues. The V gene's germline CDR1 is DFQATT and CDR2 SNEGSKA (reference sequence). CDR3 sequence: CSARDTRAGKNIQYF. In DNA form, the CDR3 reads TGCAGTGCTAGAGATACCAGGGCTGGCAAAAACATTCAGTACTTC.

The chain is built from TRBV21-1 and TRBJ1-5; the listed D gene, TRBD1, was not tested against the DNA. TRBV21-1 is reported as a pseudogene. The CDR3 contains 14 residues. Here the CDR3 reads CASSFHREIQPQHF. CDR3 nucleotides: TGTGCCAGCAGCTTTCACAGGGAGATTCAGCCCCAGCATTTT.

At least ten counts were recorded for this clonotype. The chain employs TRBV6-5 and TRBJ2-7; TRBD2 might be the D (6 bases). The germline V gene has CDR1 MNHEY and CDR2 SVGAGI. This CDR3 has 14 amino acids. Trimming cost V 2 bases and J 4 bases, with 12 bases left between them. The CDR3 sequence is CASSYLRGGYEQYF. The CDR3, as DNA: TGTGCCAGCAGTTACCTTCGTGGGGGGTACGAGCAGTACTTC.

The table lists this clonotype with a few counts. This rearrangement joins TRBV10-3 to TRBJ2-3; 7 bases line up with TRBD2. V lost 1 base and J lost 2; bases outside the gene matches: 3. CDR3 size: 15 residues. The germline V gene encodes CDR1 ENHRY and CDR2 SYGVKD. The CDR3 DNA sequence: TGTGCCATCAGTGAGTTAGCGGGCTTCACAGATACGCAGTATTTT. Amino acid sequence: CAISELAGFTDTQYF.

The CDR3 is CASSPPGQGMNTEAFF. CDR3 nucleotides: TGTGCCAGCTCACCACCGGGTCAGGGGATGAACACTGAAGCTTTCTTT. The V and J genes are TRBV18 and TRBJ1-1; possible D gene TRBD1, 6 bases. The CDR3 is 16 amino acids. Germline V lookup: CDR1 KGHSH, CDR2 LQKENI. V lost 0 bases to trimming and J lost 0 bases, with 11 bases between them.

The sample holds one count of this clonotype. The rearrangement joins TRBV5-1 to TRBJ2-5, with D possibly matching TRBD1 (6 bases). V dropped 2 bases and J dropped 5 bases, with 16 bases sitting between them. Per the germline V gene, CDR1 is SGHRS and CDR2 is YFSETQ. This CDR3 comprises 15 residues. The CDR3 DNA reads as TGCGCCAGCAGCTTTTCCGACAGGATGGAGGAGACCCAGTACTTC. Residues: CASSFSDRMEETQYF.

The J gene is TRBJ2-3, the V gene TRBV6-1, with 10 bases identical to TRBD2. With 5 bases clipped from V and 5 bases from J, the junction kept 7 bases outside the gene matches. There are 15 residues in the CDR3. Germline assignment: CDR1 MNHNS and CDR2 SASEGT. The CDR3 protein is CASSKRGGHRDTQYF. In DNA, the CDR3 is TGTGCCAGCAGTAAGCGGGGGGGCCATAGAGATACGCAGTATTTT.

The table lists this clonotype with a few counts. The rearrangement joins TRBV5-1 to TRBJ2-1; the D gene is possibly TRBD2 (6 bases). Between the trimmed V and J ends, which lost 0 bases and 7 bases, there was a span of 11 bases. The germline V gene has CDR1 SGHRS and CDR2 YFSETQ. CDR3 length equals 14 residues. The CDR3 here is CASSLGGRTNEQFF. In DNA, the CDR3 is TGCGCCAGCAGCTTGGGTGGGAGGACGAATGAGCAGTTCTTC.

The chain couples TRBV10-1 to TRBJ2-2; 8 nucleotides match TRBD2. The V gene's germline CDR1 is WNHNN and CDR2 SYGVQD (reference sequence). The CDR3 consists of 15 residues. Trimming removed 3 bases from V and 6 bases from J; junction bases left unmatched: 6. The chain's CDR3 is CASSDGTSPPGELFF. DNA for the CDR3: TGCGCCAGCAGTGACGGGACTAGTCCCCCCGGGGAGCTGTTTTTT.

The chain recombines TRBV6-5 with TRBJ1-4; D might be TRBD1 (5 bases). Germline CDR1 MNHEY, CDR2 SVGAGI. Between the trimmed V and J ends, which lost 5 bases and 8 bases, there was a span of 9 bases. CDR3 size: 12 residues. The CDR3 nucleotides are TGTGCCAGCAGTAGGGACGAAGAAAAACTGTTTTTT. Its protein is CASSRDEEKLFF.

The chain couples TRBV5-1 to TRBJ2-2; 10 bases agree with TRBD2. Looked up from germline, CDR1 is SGHRS and CDR2 is YFSETQ. The CDR3 is 16 amino acids. Unmatched junction bases numbered 6, after V lost 0 bases and J lost 7 bases. CDR3: CASSLDLAGAGGELFF. The CDR3 nucleotides are TGCGCCAGCAGCTTGGACCTAGCGGGGGCCGGCGGGGAGCTGTTTTTT.

This clonotype occurred many times. This rearrangement joins TRBV5-1 to TRBJ2-7; 7 bases agree with TRBD2. J lost 3 bases, V lost 1 base, and 4 bases had no gene match. From germline, CDR1 is SGHRS and CDR2 YFSETQ. This CDR3 has 14 residues. CDR3 amino acids: CASSLQGEGYEQYF. CDR3 nucleotides: TGCGCCAGCAGCTTGCAAGGGGAGGGCTACGAGCAGTACTTC.

This rearrangement joins TRBV10-3 to TRBJ1-5; TRBD1 matches 7 bases. The CDR3 runs to 15 residues. Germline CDR1 and CDR2: ENHRY and SYGVKD. The J segment lost 3 bases and the V segment lost 6 bases, leaving 8 bases of the junction unmatched. In nucleotides, the CDR3 is TGTGCCATCAGCCTAGGGGGCAATTTCAATCAGCCCCAGCATTTT. This encodes CAISLGGNFNQPQHF.

The rearrangement joins TRBV10-2 to TRBJ2-5; 13 bases map to TRBD2. The germline V gene encodes CDR1 WSHSY and CDR2 SAAADI. Unmatched junction bases numbered 3, after V lost 7 bases and J lost 4 bases. CDR3 length: 14 amino acids. This CDR3 is CASTGTSGTETQYF. In DNA, the CDR3 is TGCGCCAGCACCGGGACTAGCGGGACAGAGACCCAGTACTTC.

V gene TRBV7-2 combines with J gene TRBJ2-4, with 7 bases identical to TRBD1. With 5 bases clipped from V and 10 bases from J, the junction kept 14 bases outside the gene matches. CDR3 size: 15 residues. CDR1 and CDR2 (germline): SGHTA, FQGNSA. In DNA, the CDR3 is TGTGCCAGCAGCAGCGGACAGGCCGGGCAGGGGATTCAGTACTTC. The encoded protein is CASSSGQAGQGIQYF.

CDR3 sequence (DNA): TGTGCCAGCAAGGGGACAGGGGAAAGGAATGAGCAGTTCTTC. Its protein is CASKGTGERNEQFF. This chain joins TRBV25-1 and TRBJ2-1, with 10 bases lining up with TRBD1. Germline V gene data show CDR1 as MGHDK and CDR2 as SYGVNS. Germline trimming cut 7 bases from V and 7 bases from J; bases unmatched to any gene: 7. This CDR3 has 14 amino acids.

The chain recombines TRBV5-1 with TRBJ2-5, with D hard to call. Germline loops: CDR1 SGHRS, CDR2 YFSETQ. CDR3 length: 12 amino acids. V lost 4 bases, J lost 3 bases, and 7 bases lay in between. The CDR3 loop reads CASSGSKETQYF. In DNA form, the CDR3 reads TGCGCCAGCAGCGGTAGTAAAGAGACCCAGTACTTC.

This clonotype has only one observation. The chain links TRBV10-3 to TRBJ2-7; TRBD1 matches at 8 bases. With 11 bases clipped from V and 7 bases from J, the junction kept 10 bases outside the gene matches. The CDR3 sequence is 12 residues long. The germline gives CDR1 ENHRY, CDR2 SYGVKD. As DNA, the CDR3 is TGTGCCGTCCAGACAGGGGCTCGAGAGCAGTACTTC. This translates into CAVQTGAREQYF.

About this clonotype: One end of the junction does not line up with germline, which may come from a read error. The genes are TRBV7-2 and TRBJ2-5, with 7 bases fitting TRBD1. CDR3 size: 14 residues. The germline V gene encodes CDR1 SGHTA and CDR2 FQGNSA. CDR3 region: CASSLGQAPRTQYF. The CDR3 nucleotides are TGTGCCAGCAGTTTAGGACAGGCACCAAGGACCCAGTACTTC. The full variable domain, with the rest looked up from reference TRBV7-2 and TRBJ2-5, is GAGVSQSPSNKVTEKGKDVELRCDPISGHTALYWYRQSLGQGLEFLIYFQGNSAPDKSGLPSDRFSAERTGGSVSTLTIQRTQQEDSAVYLCASSLGQAPRTQYFGPGTRLLVL.

This clonotype showed up many times. The rearrangement links TRBV20-1 to TRBJ1-5; D remains ambiguous. Germline loops: CDR1 DFQATT, CDR2 SNEGSKA (reference sequence). This CDR3 has 12 amino acids. Trimming removed 3 bases from V and 7 bases from J, with 10 bases in between. The CDR3 reads CSASKGGQPQHF. The CDR3 coding sequence is TGCAGTGCTAGTAAAGGAGGGCAGCCCCAGCATTTT.

This clonotype turned up a few times. The genes are TRBV28 and TRBJ1-1; D not resolved. Germline V gives CDR1 MDHEN, CDR2 SYDVKM. This CDR3 has 14 residues. V lost 6 bases to trimming and J lost 1 base, with 12 bases between them. The CDR3 sequence is CASRSRIRNTEAFF. The CDR3 DNA sequence: TGTGCCAGCAGATCTCGGATCAGGAACACTGAAGCTTTCTTT.

The chain combines TRBV2 with TRBJ2-1; D is perhaps TRBD1 (5 bases). Germline values: CDR1 SNHLY, CDR2 FYNNEI. V was pared by 7 bases and J by 10 bases, with 8 bases between. This CDR3 region has 10 residues. CDR3 protein: CASTGLEQFF. CDR3 nucleotides: TGTGCCAGCACAGGGTTGGAGCAGTTCTTC.

This chain joins TRBV7-2 and TRBJ2-7; D ambiguous. Germline V gene sequence: CDR1 SGHTA, CDR2 FQGNSA. CDR3 length equals 15 residues. Between the trimmed V and J ends, which lost 1 base and 3 bases, there was a span of 13 bases. For the CDR3, the DNA is TGTGCCAGCAGCTTAGGCGCAGATCGGGTCTACGAGCAGTACTTC. Its protein is CASSLGADRVYEQYF.

This clonotype was seen a few times. J is TRBJ1-2 and V is TRBV6-5; a weak D match, TRBD1 (5 bases). The CDR3 runs 13 residues. Trimming left V 4 bases short and J 3 bases short, with 9 bases between. The germline V gene has CDR1 MNHEY and CDR2 SVGAGI. CDR3 in amino acids: CASSWDAHYGYTF. The CDR3 DNA reads TGTGCCAGCAGTTGGGACGCCCACTATGGCTACACCTTC.